The clone carrying this T cell receptor (beta chain) was detected only a few times. Its antigen remains unidentified. CDR1 and CDR2 (germline): SGDLS, YYNGEE. The CDR3 runs to 15 residues. V gave up 4 bases and J gave up 5 bases; unmatched junction bases: 7. The sample belongs to a study of T cells in localized non-small cell lung cancer. Whole-study results and caveats: There was higher T cell clonality in uninvolved adjacent lung than in tumor, and it was highest there. Across samples, adjacent lung featured a median around 55 of the top 100 tumor clones.

The table came from immunoSEQ multiplex PCR; TCRdb's copy has only in-frame clones and leaves some out. There are some 2,500 clones in the sample; 20% to 25% occur only once, and around 5.7% lies in the top ten. This TCR came from a man aged 35 to 70 with stage II lung adenocarcinoma. The sequencing here drew on lung tumor tissue, taken before any cancer treatment. This chain joins TRBV9 and TRBJ2-2, with TRBD1 identical over 8 bases. Here the CDR3 DNA reads TGTGCCAGCAGCCTCGACAGGGGTTGGACCGGGGAGCTGTTTTTT. It specifies CASSLDRGWTGELFF.